These 9 T cell receptor beta chains originate from one sample sequenced in a study of blood T cell repertoires in COVID-19. Generated by immunoSEQ multiplex PCR, the TCRdb table keeps only in-frame clones and is missing some. Of under 60,000 clones listed, 75% to 85% were seen once; the top ten hold 7.3%. Material: peripheral blood. The receptors here all came from a man aged 35-49 years with acute or convalescent COVID-19.

This chain links TRBV29-1 with TRBJ2-4, with 7 bases that match TRBD2. The CDR3 contains 15 residues. Germline CDR1 and CDR2: SQVTM and ANQGSEA. With V trimmed by 0 bases and J by 2 bases, 4 bases remained unmatched. The CDR3 region is CSVEEGGQSKNIQYF. CDR3 DNA sequence: TGCAGCGTTGAAGAGGGAGGGCAGTCCAAAAACATTCAGTACTTC.

This rearrangement joins TRBV30 to TRBJ2-1, with 11 bases identical to TRBD2. Trimming took 5 bases from V and 4 from J; bases not matched to a gene: 4. Germline CDR1 reads GTSNPN; CDR2 reads SVGIG (reference sequence). The CDR3 length is 14 residues. Written as DNA, the CDR3 is TGTGCCTGGCCCGGGACTAGCGGTTACAATGAGCAGTTCTTC. This encodes CAWPGTSGYNEQFF. Together with reference TRBV30 and TRBJ2-1, the CDR3 gives the full variable domain: SQTIHQWPATLVQPVGSPLSLECTVEGTSNPNLYWYRQAAGRGLQLLFYSVGIGQISSEVPQNLSASRPQDRQFILSSKKLLLSDSGFYLCAWPGTSGYNEQFFGPGTRLTVL.

There are a few counts of this clone. This sequence joins TRBV19 and TRBJ1-6; a possible D gene is TRBD1 (6 bases). CDR3 length: 17 residues. The V and J ends lost 6 bases and 1 base respectively, with 16 bases between them. CDR1 LNHDA and CDR2 SQIVND come from the germline V gene (reference sequence). DNA of the CDR3: TGTGCCAGTAGCGACACCCAGGGGAGTTCCTATAATTCACCCCTCCACTTT. Translating it yields CASSDTQGSSYNSPLHF.

The chain uses TRBV4-2 and TRBJ2-7; D is perhaps TRBD1 (5 bases). The CDR3 sequence is 15 residues long. Trimming cost V 1 base and J 3 bases, with 13 bases left between them. Per germline, CDR1 LGHNA and CDR2 YNFKEQ. This CDR3 reads CASSQGSGKDYEQYF. CDR3 coding DNA: TGTGCCAGCAGCCAAGGGTCAGGGAAGGACTACGAGCAGTACTTC.

This chain connects TRBV10-3 to TRBJ2-1; 9 bases are shared with TRBD2. Germline loops: CDR1 ENHRY, CDR2 SYGVKD. The ends lost 7 bases at V and 8 bases at J; junction bases unmatched: 6. CDR3 length equals 13 residues. The chain's CDR3 is CAITRGGKDEQFF. The CDR3 nucleotides are TGTGCCATCACGCGGGGGGGCAAGGATGAGCAGTTCTTC.

The rearrangement joins TRBV9 to TRBJ1-6; D possibly corresponds to TRBD1 (6 bases). Trimming removed 0 bases from V and 0 bases from J, with 25 bases in between. The CDR3 spans 22 residues. Per the germline V gene, CDR1 is SGDLS and CDR2 is YYNGEE. CDR3: CASSVAKGGDPRGSSYNSPLHF. Written as DNA, the CDR3 is TGTGCCAGCAGCGTAGCTAAAGGGGGAGACCCCCGAGGAAGCTCCTATAATTCACCCCTCCACTTT.

This clone occurred a few times. The rearrangement links TRBV5-6 to TRBJ2-5; 8 bases align to TRBD2. J was trimmed by 0 bases and V by 3 bases; bases with no gene match: 4. Germline-derived CDR1 and CDR2 are SGHDT and YYEEEE. The CDR3 runs to 15 residues. The CDR3 reads CASSSSGGNQETQYF. CDR3 nucleotide sequence: TGTGCCAGCAGCTCGAGCGGGGGTAACCAAGAGACCCAGTACTTC.

This chain uses TRBV21-1 with TRBJ2-7; TRBD1 is the table's D call, not checked against the DNA. TRBV21-1 is a known pseudogene. The CDR3 runs 17 residues. Here the CDR3 DNA reads TGTGCCAGCGGTCAGGCGCAACAGGGGGGCTCCAACTACGAGCAGTACTTC. This sequence encodes CASGQAQQGGSNYEQYF.

This sequence joins TRBV6-5 and TRBJ2-5; the D is unclear. CDR3 length: 14 amino acids. V lost 2 bases and J lost 7, with 14 bases in between. Germline lookup yields CDR1 MNHEY and CDR2 SVGAGI. The CDR3 here is CASSYGPKFSTQYF. In DNA, the CDR3 is TGTGCCAGCAGTTACGGGCCGAAGTTCTCGACCCAGTACTTC.